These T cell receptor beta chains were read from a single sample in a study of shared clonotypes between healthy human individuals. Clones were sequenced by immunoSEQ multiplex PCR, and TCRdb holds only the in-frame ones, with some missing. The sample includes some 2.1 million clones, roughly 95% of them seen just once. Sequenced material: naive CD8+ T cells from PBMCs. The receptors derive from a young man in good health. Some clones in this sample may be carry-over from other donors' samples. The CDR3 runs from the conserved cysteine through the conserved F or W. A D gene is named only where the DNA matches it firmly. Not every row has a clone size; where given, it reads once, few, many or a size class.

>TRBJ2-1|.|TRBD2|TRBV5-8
CASSLVASGSYEQFF
TGTGCCAGCAGCTTGGTGGCTAGCGGGAGTTATGAGCAGTTCTTC
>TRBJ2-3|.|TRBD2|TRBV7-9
CASSSLGGRSDTQYF
TGTGCCAGCAGTAGTTTAGGCGGGAGGTCGGATACGCAGTATTTT
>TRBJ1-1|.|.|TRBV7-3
CASSQDGQDTEAFF
TGTGCCAGCAGCCAGGATGGGCAGGACACTGAAGCTTTCTTT
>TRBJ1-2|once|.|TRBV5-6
CASSSGPGLLYGYTF
TGTGCCAGCAGCTCCGGACCAGGCCTCTTGTATGGCTACACCTTC
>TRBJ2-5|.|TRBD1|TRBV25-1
CASREDRGPQETQYF
TGTGCCAGCAGAGAGGACAGGGGTCCCCAAGAGACCCAGTACTTC
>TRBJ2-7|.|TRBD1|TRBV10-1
CASKTRQGEAYEQYF
TGCGCCAGCAAGACCAGACAGGGGGAAGCCTACGAGCAGTACTTC
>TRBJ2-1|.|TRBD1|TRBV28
CASSLTGGIGEQFF
TGTGCCAGCAGTTTAACAGGGGGCATTGGTGAGCAGTTCTTC
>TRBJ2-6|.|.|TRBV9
CASSPRGGPAANVLTF
TGTGCCAGCAGCCCCAGGGGCGGACCGGCGGCCAACGTCCTGACTTTC
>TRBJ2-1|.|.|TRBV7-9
CASSPDRGPYNEQFF
TGTGCCAGCAGCCCCGACCGGGGCCCCTACAATGAGCAGTTCTTC
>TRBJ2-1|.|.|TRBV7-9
CASSSDGEQFF
TGTGCCAGCAGCTCTGATGGTGAGCAGTTCTTC
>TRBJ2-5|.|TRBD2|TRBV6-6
CASGSGYQETQYF
TGTGCCAGCGGTAGCGGGTACCAAGAGACCCAGTACTTC
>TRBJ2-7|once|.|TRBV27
CASSLSVDTSYEQYF
TGTGCCAGCAGTTTGAGTGTTGACACCTCCTACGAGCAGTACTTC
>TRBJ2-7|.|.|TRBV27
CASSLSVGPFSYEQYF
TGTGCCAGCAGTTTATCGGTGGGTCCCTTCTCCTACGAGCAGTACTTC
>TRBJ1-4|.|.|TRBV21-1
CASTSPRELRPNEKLFF
TGTGCCAGCACCTCTCCCCGGGAACTTCGGCCCAATGAAAAACTGTTTTTT
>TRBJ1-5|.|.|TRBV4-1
CASSQLITGGRQPQHF
TGCGCCAGCAGCCAATTAATTACGGGGGGGCGTCAGCCCCAGCATTTT
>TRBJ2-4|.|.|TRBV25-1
CASSEYAIQYF
TGTGCCAGCAGTGAATACGCCATTCAGTACTTC
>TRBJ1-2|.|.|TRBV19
CASSGDYGYTF
TGTGCCAGTAGTGGCGACTATGGCTACACCTTC
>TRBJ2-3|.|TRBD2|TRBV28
CASSFLAGVGYF
TGTGCCAGCAGTTTCTTAGCGGGAGTAGGGTATTTT
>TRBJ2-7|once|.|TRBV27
CASSSQGFFVYEQYF
TGTGCCAGCAGTTCTCAGGGGTTCTTTGTGTACGAGCAGTACTTC
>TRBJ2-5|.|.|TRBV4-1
CASSQPGLQETQYF
TGCGCCAGCAGCCAACCGGGACTCCAAGAGACCCAGTACTTC
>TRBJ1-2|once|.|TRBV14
CASSQDLGNYGYTF
TGTGCCAGCAGCCAAGATCTGGGAAACTATGGCTACACCTTC
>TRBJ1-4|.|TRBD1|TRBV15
CATSPRRAGGREKLFF
TGTGCCACCAGCCCCAGGAGGGCAGGGGGGCGGGAAAAACTGTTTTTT
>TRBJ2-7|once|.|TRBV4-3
CASSQEVRTYEQYF
TGCGCCAGCAGCCAAGAAGTCAGAACCTACGAGCAGTACTTC
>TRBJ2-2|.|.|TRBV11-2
CASSLGGLGTGELFF
TGTGCCAGCAGCTTAGGCGGGCTGGGTACCGGGGAGCTGTTTTTT
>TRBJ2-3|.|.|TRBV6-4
CASSANIVDTQYF
TGTGCCAGCAGTGCCAATATCGTAGATACGCAGTATTTT
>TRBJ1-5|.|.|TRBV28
CASSSLDSSNQPQHF
TGTGCCAGCAGTTCTCTTGACAGTAGCAATCAGCCCCAGCATTTT
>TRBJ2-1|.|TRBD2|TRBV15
CATRGLAGNNEQFF
TGTGCCACCAGGGGACTAGCGGGGAACAATGAGCAGTTCTTC
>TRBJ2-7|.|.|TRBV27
CASVPKAPGRIGYEQYF
TGTGCCAGCGTCCCCAAGGCTCCGGGACGAATCGGCTACGAGCAGTACTTC
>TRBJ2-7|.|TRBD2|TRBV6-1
CASSEGAGEHPFEQYF
TGTGCCAGCAGTGAAGGGGCGGGAGAACACCCTTTCGAGCAGTACTTC
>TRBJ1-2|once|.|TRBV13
CASRLSQGPGYTF
TGTGCCAGCAGACTGAGCCAGGGGCCTGGCTACACCTTC
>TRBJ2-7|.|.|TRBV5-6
CASSSRAGTLGYEQYF
TGTGCCAGCAGCTCGAGGGCGGGAACACTGGGCTACGAGCAGTACTTC
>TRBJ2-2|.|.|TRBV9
CASSLPDNTGELFF
TGTGCCAGCAGCCTACCGGACAACACCGGGGAGCTGTTTTTT
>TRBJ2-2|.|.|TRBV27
CASSLLSGELFF
TGTGCCAGCAGTTTATTGAGCGGGGAGCTGTTTTTT
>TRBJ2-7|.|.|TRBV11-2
CASSLGLQGKLYEQYF
TGTGCCAGCAGCTTGGGGCTACAGGGAAAGCTTTACGAGCAGTACTTC
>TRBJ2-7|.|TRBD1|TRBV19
CASTFSGAGGYEQYF
TGTGCCAGTACCTTCTCCGGCGCAGGGGGATACGAGCAGTACTTC
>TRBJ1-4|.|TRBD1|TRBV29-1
CSARTGINEKLFF
TGCAGCGCCCGGACAGGGATTAATGAAAAACTGTTTTTT
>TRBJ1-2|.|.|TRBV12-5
CASGWGTDGYTF
TGTGCTAGTGGTTGGGGGACTGATGGCTACACCTTC
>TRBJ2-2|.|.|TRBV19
CASSIGGGYVRELFF
TGTGCCAGTAGTATAGGGGGCGGCTACGTACGGGAGCTGTTTTTT
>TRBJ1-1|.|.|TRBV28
CASRRGYGNTEAFF
TGTGCCAGCAGGAGGGGGTATGGGAACACTGAAGCTTTCTTT
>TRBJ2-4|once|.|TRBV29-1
CSVEDAGHPENIQYF
TGCAGCGTTGAAGATGCAGGGCACCCGGAGAACATTCAGTACTTC
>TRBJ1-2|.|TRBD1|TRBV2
CANFGQGNVGYGYTF
TGTGCCAACTTCGGACAGGGGAACGTGGGGTATGGCTACACCTTC
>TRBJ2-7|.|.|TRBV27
CASSAGLSSYEQYF
TGTGCCAGCAGTGCAGGACTCAGCTCCTACGAGCAGTACTTC
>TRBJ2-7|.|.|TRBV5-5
CASAQERYEQYF
TGTGCCAGTGCACAGGAGCGGTACGAGCAGTACTTC
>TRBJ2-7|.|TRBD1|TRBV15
CATSRDRAKSYEQYF
TGTGCCACCAGCCGAGACAGGGCCAAATCCTACGAGCAGTACTTC
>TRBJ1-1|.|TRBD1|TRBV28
CASSLPLDRGRSSTEAFF
TGTGCCAGCAGTTTACCACTCGACAGGGGGCGAAGTAGCACTGAAGCTTTCTTT
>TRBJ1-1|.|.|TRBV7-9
CASSLGTRETEAFF
TGTGCCAGCAGCTTAGGGACCCGAGAGACTGAAGCTTTCTTT
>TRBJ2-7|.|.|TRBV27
CASWNGAYEQYF
TGTGCCAGCTGGAACGGGGCCTACGAGCAGTACTTC
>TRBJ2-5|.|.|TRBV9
CASSPSQGFHPRETQYF
TGTGCCAGCAGCCCATCCCAAGGGTTCCACCCACGAGAGACCCAGTACTTC
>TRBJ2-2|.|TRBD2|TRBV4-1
CASSQFLLAGGTGELFF
TGCGCCAGCAGCCAATTTTTACTAGCGGGAGGCACCGGGGAGCTGTTTTTT
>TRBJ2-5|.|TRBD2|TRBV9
CASSISGSQETQYF
TGTGCCAGCAGCATTAGCGGGAGCCAAGAGACCCAGTACTTC
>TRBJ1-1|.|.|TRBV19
CASSIGRTMNTEAFF
TGTGCCAGTAGTATTGGCAGAACTATGAACACTGAAGCTTTCTTT
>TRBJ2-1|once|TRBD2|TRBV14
CASRGVAGETDEQFF
TGTGCCAGCCGGGGGGTAGCGGGAGAGACCGATGAGCAGTTCTTC
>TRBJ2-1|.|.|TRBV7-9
CASSQGWVMENNEQFF
TGTGCCAGCAGCCAAGGGTGGGTAATGGAAAACAATGAGCAGTTCTTC
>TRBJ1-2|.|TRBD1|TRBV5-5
CASTNHYGTGPNYGYTF
TGTGCCAGCACTAACCATTACGGGACAGGGCCTAACTATGGCTACACCTTC
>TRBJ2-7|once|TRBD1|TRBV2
CASSDGQGAPYEQYF
TGTGCCAGCAGTGATGGACAGGGCGCCCCCTACGAGCAGTACTTC
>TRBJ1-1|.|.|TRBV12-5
CASGTGINTEAFF
TGTGCTAGTGGGACCGGGATAAACACTGAAGCTTTCTTT
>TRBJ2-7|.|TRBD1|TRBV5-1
CASSLKGAHEQYF
TGCGCCAGCAGCTTAAAGGGGGCCCACGAGCAGTACTTC
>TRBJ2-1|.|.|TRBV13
CASSAATGRNEQFF
TGTGCCAGCAGCGCTGCGACAGGGAGGAATGAGCAGTTCTTC
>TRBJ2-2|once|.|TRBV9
CASSLRLVERTGELFF
TGTGCCAGCAGCCTTAGACTAGTGGAAAGGACCGGGGAGCTGTTTTTT
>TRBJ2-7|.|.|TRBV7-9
CASSPGNRAEQYF
TGTGCCAGCAGCCCGGGGAATAGGGCCGAGCAGTACTTC